The clone carrying this T cell receptor (beta chain) appeared many times. Its specificity is not known. This entry is derived from a study of human T cells and chemical hapten exposure. Noted time point: patch test 2, 6 weeks after DPC sensitization. Treatment: therapeutic diphenylcyclopropenone sensitization with weekly scalp DPC. Ahead of each patch test application, blood was drawn. TCRdb re-derived calls from the RACE reads in MiXCR, one entry per CDR3 protein. The sample consists of approximately 87,000 distinct CDR3 sequences, roughly 10% of them appearing once. This CDR3 region has 16 residues. The germline gives CDR1 SGHTS, CDR2 YDEGEE. Losses at the gene ends were 4 bases for V and 4 bases for J; bases not matched to a gene: 7. Notes on the study in general: TCRs at a frequency above 1 in 1000 stayed unchanged with DPC sensitization. Expanded TCRs grouped into significantly more large CDR3 similarity clusters than controls produced.

This clonotype was obtained from a woman in her thirties or forties with alopecia areata. Some clones in this sample may be carry-over from other donors' samples. The rearrangement links TRBV5-8 to TRBJ2-1, with 11 bases that match TRBD1. The sample was whole blood, taken in connection with sensitization to the hapten diphenylcyclopropenone (DPC). CDR3 loop: CASSLGTGGPYNEQFF. The CDR3 bases are TGTGCCAGCAGCCTAGGGACAGGGGGACCATACAATGAGCAGTTCTTC.